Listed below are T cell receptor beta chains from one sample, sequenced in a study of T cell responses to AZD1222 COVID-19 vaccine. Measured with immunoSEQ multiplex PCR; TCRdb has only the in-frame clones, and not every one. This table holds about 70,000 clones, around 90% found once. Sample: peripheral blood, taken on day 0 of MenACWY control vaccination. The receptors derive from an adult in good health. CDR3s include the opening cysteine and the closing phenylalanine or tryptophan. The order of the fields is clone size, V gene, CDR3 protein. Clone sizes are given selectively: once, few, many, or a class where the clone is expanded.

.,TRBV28,CASSNPPRAFF
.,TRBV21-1,CASSKAWAASRGNQPQHF
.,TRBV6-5,CASSYLSRDEKLFF
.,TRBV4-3,CASSQEELSNPHYEQYF
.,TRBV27,CASSSPGAGNYGYTF
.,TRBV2,CASRRLVTGSYEQYF
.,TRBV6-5,CASSGGAEAFF
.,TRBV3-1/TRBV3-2,CASSQVSRGLNYGYTF
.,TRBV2,CASSAEGSNQPQHF
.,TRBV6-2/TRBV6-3,CASSYTGTVNTEAFF
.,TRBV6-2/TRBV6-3,CASSSGAWTEAFF
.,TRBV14,CASNQGRFDNEQFF
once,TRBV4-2,CASTVGVAGVNEQFF
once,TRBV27,CASSLSIAGGRLFF
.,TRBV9,CASSGKDRAVYNEQFF
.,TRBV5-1,CASSFEQGVSNQPQHF
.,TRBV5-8,CASSLAEGQPQHF
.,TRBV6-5,CASHRAGGYEQYF
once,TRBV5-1,CASTPGGSKNIQYF
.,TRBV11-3,CASSSGSGPGNTIYF
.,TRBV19,CASRGSGVYGYTF
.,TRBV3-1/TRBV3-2,CASSRDRGGEAFF
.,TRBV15,CAAREGTQGTIYF
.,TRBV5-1,CANDSLGEQYF
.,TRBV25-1,CASSASWGGYTF
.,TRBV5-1,CASSQGQGAIDTQYF
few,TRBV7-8,CASSWAVLRTANTGELFF
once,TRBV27,CASSPRGRGLLHF
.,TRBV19,CASSTTGDNEQFF
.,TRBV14,CASSQDSPGAPLHF
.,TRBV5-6,CASSKTVNSPLHF